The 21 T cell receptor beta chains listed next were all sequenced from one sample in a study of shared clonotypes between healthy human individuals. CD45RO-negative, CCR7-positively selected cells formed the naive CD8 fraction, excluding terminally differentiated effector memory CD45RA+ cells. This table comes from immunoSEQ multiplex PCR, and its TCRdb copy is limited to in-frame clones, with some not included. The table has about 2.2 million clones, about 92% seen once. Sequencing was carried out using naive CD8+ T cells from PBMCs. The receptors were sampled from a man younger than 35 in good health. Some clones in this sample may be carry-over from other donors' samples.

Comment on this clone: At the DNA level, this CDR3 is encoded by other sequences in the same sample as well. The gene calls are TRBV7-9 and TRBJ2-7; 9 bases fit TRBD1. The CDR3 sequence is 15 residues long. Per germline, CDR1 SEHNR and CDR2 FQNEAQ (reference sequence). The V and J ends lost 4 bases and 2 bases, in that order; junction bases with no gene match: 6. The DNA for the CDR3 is TGTGCCAGCAGCTCACCGGGACAGGGAACCTACGAGCAGTACTTC. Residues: CASSSPGQGTYEQYF. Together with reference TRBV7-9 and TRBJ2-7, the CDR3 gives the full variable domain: DTGVSQNPRHKITKRGQNVTFRCDPISEHNRLYWYRQTLGQGPEFLTYFQNEAQLEKSRLLSDRFSAERPKGSFSTLEIQRTEQGDSAMYLCASSSPGQGTYEQYFGPGTRLTVT.

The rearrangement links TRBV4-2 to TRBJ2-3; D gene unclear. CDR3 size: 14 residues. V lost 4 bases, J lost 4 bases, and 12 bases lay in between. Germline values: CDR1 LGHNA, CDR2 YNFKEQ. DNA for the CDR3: TGTGCCAGCAGCCCCCTAGAAGGGCCAGATACGCAGTATTTT. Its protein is CASSPLEGPDTQYF.

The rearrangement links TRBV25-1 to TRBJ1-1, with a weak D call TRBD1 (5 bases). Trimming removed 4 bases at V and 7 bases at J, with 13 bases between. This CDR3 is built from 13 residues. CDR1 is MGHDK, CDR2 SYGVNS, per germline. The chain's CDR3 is CASSGLRDGEAFF. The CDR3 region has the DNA TGTGCCAGCAGTGGACTCCGGGACGGTGAAGCTTTCTTT. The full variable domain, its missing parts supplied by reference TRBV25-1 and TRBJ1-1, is EADIYQTPRYLVIGTGKKITLECSQTMGHDKMYWYQQDPGMELHLIHYSYGVNSTEKGDLSSESTVSRIRTEHFPLTLESARPSHTSQYLCASSGLRDGEAFFGQGTRLTVV.

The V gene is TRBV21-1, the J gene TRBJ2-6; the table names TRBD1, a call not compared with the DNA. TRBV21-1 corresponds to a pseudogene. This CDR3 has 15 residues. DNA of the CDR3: TGTGCCAGCAGCACAAACAGCTCTGGGGCCAACGTCCTGACTTTC. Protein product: CASSTNSSGANVLTF.

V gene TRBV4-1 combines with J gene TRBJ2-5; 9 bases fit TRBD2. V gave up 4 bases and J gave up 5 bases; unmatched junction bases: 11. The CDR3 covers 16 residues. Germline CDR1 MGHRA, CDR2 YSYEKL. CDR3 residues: CASSPFNIAGEETQYF. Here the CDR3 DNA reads TGCGCCAGCAGCCCGTTTAACATAGCGGGAGAGGAGACCCAGTACTTC.

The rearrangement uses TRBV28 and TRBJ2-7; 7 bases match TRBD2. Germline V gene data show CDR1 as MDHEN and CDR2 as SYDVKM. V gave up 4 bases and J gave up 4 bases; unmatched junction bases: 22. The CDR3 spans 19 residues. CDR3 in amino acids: CASSYPSEVGSGKWYEQYF. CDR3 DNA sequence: TGTGCCAGCAGTTACCCTAGCGAGGTGGGGAGCGGGAAGTGGTACGAGCAGTACTTC.

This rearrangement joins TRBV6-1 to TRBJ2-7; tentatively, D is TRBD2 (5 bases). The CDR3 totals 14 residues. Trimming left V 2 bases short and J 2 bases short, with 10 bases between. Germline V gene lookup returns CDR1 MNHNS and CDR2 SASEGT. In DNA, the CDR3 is TGTGCCAGCAGTGAACTGGGGAGCCCCTACGAGCAGTACTTC. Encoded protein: CASSELGSPYEQYF.

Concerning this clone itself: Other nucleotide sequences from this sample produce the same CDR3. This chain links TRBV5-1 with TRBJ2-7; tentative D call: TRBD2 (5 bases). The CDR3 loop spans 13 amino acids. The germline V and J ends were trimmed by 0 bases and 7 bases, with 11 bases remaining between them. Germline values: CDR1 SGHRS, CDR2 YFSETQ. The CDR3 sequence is CASSLATGWEQYF. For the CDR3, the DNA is TGCGCCAGCAGCTTGGCCACGGGGTGGGAGCAGTACTTC. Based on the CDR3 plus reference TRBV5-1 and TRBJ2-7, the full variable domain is KAGVTQTPRYLIKTRGQQVTLSCSPISGHRSVSWYQQTPGQGLQFLFEYFSETQRNKGNFPGRFSGRQFSNSRSEMNVSTLELGDSALYLCASSLATGWEQYFGPGTRLTVT.

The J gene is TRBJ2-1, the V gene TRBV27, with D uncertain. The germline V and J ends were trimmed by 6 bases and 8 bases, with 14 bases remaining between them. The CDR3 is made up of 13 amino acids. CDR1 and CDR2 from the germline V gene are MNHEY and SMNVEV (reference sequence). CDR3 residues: CASSPIPSYEQFF. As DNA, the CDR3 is TGTGCCAGCAGCCCTATTCCGAGCTATGAGCAGTTCTTC.

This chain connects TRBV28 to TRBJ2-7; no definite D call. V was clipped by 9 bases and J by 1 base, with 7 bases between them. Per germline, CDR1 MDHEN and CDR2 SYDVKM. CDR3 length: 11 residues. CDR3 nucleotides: TGTGCCAGTGCCGTATCCTACGAGCAGTACTTC. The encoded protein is CASAVSYEQYF. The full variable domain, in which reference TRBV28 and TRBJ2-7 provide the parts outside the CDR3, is DVKVTQSSRYLVKRTGEKVFLECVQDMDHENMFWYRQDPGLGLRLIYFSYDVKMKEKGDIPEGYSVSREKKERFSLILESASTNQTSMYLCASAVSYEQYFGPGTRLTVT.

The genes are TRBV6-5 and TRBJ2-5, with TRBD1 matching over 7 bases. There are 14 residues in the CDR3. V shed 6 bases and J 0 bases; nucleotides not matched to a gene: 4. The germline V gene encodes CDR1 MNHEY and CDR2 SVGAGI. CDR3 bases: TGTGCCAGCAGAAACAGGGGATACCAAGAGACCCAGTACTTC. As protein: CASRNRGYQETQYF.

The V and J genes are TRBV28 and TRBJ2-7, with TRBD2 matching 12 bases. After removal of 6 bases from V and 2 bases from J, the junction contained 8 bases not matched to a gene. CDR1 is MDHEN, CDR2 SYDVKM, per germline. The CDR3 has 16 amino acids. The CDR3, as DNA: TGTGCCAGCAGCTCTTGGACTAGCGGGAACACCTACGAGCAGTACTTC. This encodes CASSSWTSGNTYEQYF.

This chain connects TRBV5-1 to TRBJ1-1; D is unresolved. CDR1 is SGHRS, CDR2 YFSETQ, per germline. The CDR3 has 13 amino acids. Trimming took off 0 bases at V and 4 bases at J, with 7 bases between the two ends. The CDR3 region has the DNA TGCGCCAGCAGCTTGGGCGGGTTCACTGAAGCTTTCTTT. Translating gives CASSLGGFTEAFF.

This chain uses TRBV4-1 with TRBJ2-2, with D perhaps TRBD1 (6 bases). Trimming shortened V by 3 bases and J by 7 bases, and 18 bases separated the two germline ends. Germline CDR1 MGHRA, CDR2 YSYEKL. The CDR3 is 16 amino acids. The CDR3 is CASSQAHRESGGELFF. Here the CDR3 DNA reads TGCGCCAGCAGCCAGGCCCACAGGGAATCGGGCGGGGAGCTGTTTTTT.

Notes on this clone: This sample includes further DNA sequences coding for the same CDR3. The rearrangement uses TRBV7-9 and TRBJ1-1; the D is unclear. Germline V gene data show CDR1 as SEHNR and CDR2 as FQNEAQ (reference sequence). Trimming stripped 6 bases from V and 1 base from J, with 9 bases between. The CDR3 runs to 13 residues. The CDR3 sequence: CASRGDPNTEAFF. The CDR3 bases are TGTGCCAGCAGGGGCGACCCGAACACTGAAGCTTTCTTT.

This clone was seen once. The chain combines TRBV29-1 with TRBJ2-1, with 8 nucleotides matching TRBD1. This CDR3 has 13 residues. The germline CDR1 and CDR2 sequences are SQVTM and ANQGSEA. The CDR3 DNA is TGCGGGGGAAAATGGACAGGGAGTAATGAGCAGTTCTTC. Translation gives CGGKWTGSNEQFF.

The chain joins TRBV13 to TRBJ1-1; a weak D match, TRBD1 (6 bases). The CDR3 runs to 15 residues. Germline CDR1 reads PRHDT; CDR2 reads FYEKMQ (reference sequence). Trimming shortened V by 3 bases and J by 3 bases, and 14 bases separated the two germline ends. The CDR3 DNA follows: TGTGCCAGCAGCTTCGGGGGCTCGGGGGACACTGAAGCTTTCTTT. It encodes CASSFGGSGDTEAFF. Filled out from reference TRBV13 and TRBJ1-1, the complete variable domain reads AAGVIQSPRHLIKEKRETATLKCYPIPRHDTVYWYQQGPGQDPQFLISFYEKMQSDKGSIPDRFSAQQFSDYHSELNMSSLELGDSALYFCASSFGGSGDTEAFFGQGTRLTVV.

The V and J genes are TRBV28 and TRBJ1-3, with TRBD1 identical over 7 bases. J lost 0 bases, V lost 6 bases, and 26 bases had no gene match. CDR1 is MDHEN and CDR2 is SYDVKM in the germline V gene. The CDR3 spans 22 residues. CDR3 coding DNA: TGTGCCAGCAGCTTCTCGAACCTTTATATAGGGACAGCAACTACCTCTGGAAACACCATATATTTT. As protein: CASSFSNLYIGTATTSGNTIYF.

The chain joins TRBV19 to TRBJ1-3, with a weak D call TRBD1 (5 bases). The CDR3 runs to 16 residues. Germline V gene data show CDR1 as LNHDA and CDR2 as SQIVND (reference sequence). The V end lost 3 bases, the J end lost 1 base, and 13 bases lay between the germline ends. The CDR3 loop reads CASSIDSLSSGNTIYF. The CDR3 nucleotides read TGTGCCAGTAGTATTGACAGCCTGTCTTCTGGAAACACCATATATTTT.

The CDR3 region has the DNA TGTGCCAGCAGTTACTCCCCCGAAGCTTACGAGCAGTACTTC. This gives the protein CASSYSPEAYEQYF. This chain joins TRBV6-5 and TRBJ2-7; D gene ambiguous. The germline V gene has CDR1 MNHEY and CDR2 SVGAGI. CDR3 length: 14 residues. Trimming removed 0 bases at V and 4 bases at J, with 10 bases between.

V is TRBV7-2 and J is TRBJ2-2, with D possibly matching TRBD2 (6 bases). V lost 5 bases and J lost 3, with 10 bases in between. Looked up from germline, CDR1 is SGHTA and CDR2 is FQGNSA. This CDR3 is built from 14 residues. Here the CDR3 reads CASSPWGDTGELFF. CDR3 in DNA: TGTGCCAGCAGCCCCTGGGGGGACACCGGGGAGCTGTTTTTT. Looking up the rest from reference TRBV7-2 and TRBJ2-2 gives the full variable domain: GAGVSQSPSNKVTEKGKDVELRCDPISGHTALYWYRQSLGQGLEFLIYFQGNSAPDKSGLPSDRFSAERTGGSVSTLTIQRTQQEDSAVYLCASSPWGDTGELFFGEGSRLTVL.